This is a list of T cell receptor beta chains from one sample in a study of cytomegalovirus exposure and HLA in healthy donors. The table came from immunoSEQ multiplex PCR; TCRdb's copy has only in-frame clones and leaves some out. The data show a few hundred thousand clones, with roughly 80% seen just once and roughly 0.31% held by the top ten. The specimen sequenced was PBMCs. Source of these receptors: a girl between 2 and 10 years old in good health and CMV-seronegative. CDR3s include the opening cysteine and the closing phenylalanine or tryptophan.

V gene: TRBV6-5; J gene: TRBJ2-3; CDR3 protein: CASSYSRAQLTDTQYF
V gene: TRBV19; J gene: TRBJ1-5; CDR3 protein: CASSMAWDDRNQPQHF
V gene: TRBV25-1; J gene: TRBJ2-5; CDR3 protein: CASSDMYQETQYF
V gene: TRBV11-2; J gene: TRBJ2-1; CDR3 protein: CASRGTGGAGNEQFF
V gene: TRBV5-6; J gene: TRBJ1-2; CDR3 protein: CASSSTGFLYGYTF
V gene: TRBV28; J gene: TRBJ2-2; CDR3 protein: CASSFQIWTGDTGELFF
V gene: TRBV9; J gene: TRBJ1-5; CDR3 protein: CASSAGTAKQPQHF
V gene: TRBV5-4; J gene: TRBJ1-2; CDR3 protein: CASTRTGDNYGYTF
V gene: TRBV2; J gene: TRBJ1-5; CDR3 protein: CASSEIGRRESNQPQHF
V gene: TRBV7-9; J gene: TRBJ2-1; CDR3 protein: CALGGQGRLRYYNEQFF
V gene: TRBV29-1; J gene: TRBJ1-2; CDR3 protein: CSVSIGADYGYTF
V gene: TRBV15; J gene: TRBJ1-6; CDR3 protein: CATSRDPGGGSPLHF
V gene: TRBV6-5; J gene: TRBJ1-4; CDR3 protein: CASSYSGLSGEKLFF
V gene: TRBV27; J gene: TRBJ2-1; CDR3 protein: CASSLSLAGGSEQFF
V gene: TRBV7-3; J gene: TRBJ2-1; CDR3 protein: CASSLSLAGANEQFF
V gene: TRBV11-2; J gene: TRBJ2-1; CDR3 protein: CASSSPAGGPYNEQFF
V gene: TRBV2; J gene: TRBJ2-7; CDR3 protein: CASKRTGTTYEQYF
V gene: TRBV30; J gene: TRBJ2-7; CDR3 protein: CAWSRPGTWLGQYF
V gene: TRBV28; J gene: TRBJ2-1; CDR3 protein: CAAKDGTSGRNEQFF
V gene: TRBV6-5; J gene: TRBJ1-5; CDR3 protein: CASTNPGGGGQPQHF
V gene: TRBV7-3; J gene: TRBJ2-1; CDR3 protein: CASSLIEVGEQFF
V gene: TRBV28; J gene: TRBJ2-3; CDR3 protein: CASSLWGARTDTQYF
V gene: TRBV28; J gene: TRBJ1-1; CDR3 protein: CASSRVRTEAFF
V gene: TRBV5-1; J gene: TRBJ2-2; CDR3 protein: CASSLAGGTGELFF
V gene: TRBV7-9; J gene: TRBJ1-5; CDR3 protein: CASSLMGEGQPQHF
V gene: TRBV14; J gene: TRBJ2-1; CDR3 protein: CASSRRWRFNEQFF
V gene: TRBV6-1; J gene: TRBJ1-3; CDR3 protein: CASSTQDRGYDTIYF
V gene: TRBV9; J gene: TRBJ2-5; CDR3 protein: CASSVDPGFTETQYF
V gene: TRBV7-9; J gene: TRBJ2-2; CDR3 protein: CASSLHGELFF
V gene: TRBV6-6; J gene: TRBJ2-7; CDR3 protein: CASSKAGDRSYEQYF
V gene: TRBV5-4; J gene: TRBJ1-1; CDR3 protein: CASSRWGHPLPDTEAFF
V gene: TRBV2; J gene: TRBJ2-5; CDR3 protein: CASSALETQYF
V gene: TRBV28; J gene: TRBJ1-4; CDR3 protein: CASSTTGNDEKLFF
V gene: TRBV18; J gene: TRBJ1-1; CDR3 protein: CASSPPSRSTEAFF
V gene: TRBV4-1; J gene: TRBJ1-5; CDR3 protein: CASSQYGGNQPQHF
V gene: TRBV6-1; J gene: TRBJ1-6; CDR3 protein: CASSEGPGNNSPLHF
V gene: TRBV28; J gene: TRBJ1-2; CDR3 protein: CASSDRGPPYTF
V gene: TRBV12-2; J gene: TRBJ2-1; CDR3 protein: CASRFPSREQFF
V gene: TRBV10-3; J gene: TRBJ2-7; CDR3 protein: CAISEGANYEQYF
V gene: TRBV30; J gene: TRBJ1-4; CDR3 protein: CAWRFRNLKEKLFF
V gene: TRBV4-1; J gene: TRBJ1-1; CDR3 protein: CASSQVLRGRRNTEAFF
V gene: TRBV29-1; J gene: TRBJ1-2; CDR3 protein: CSALLQGGNGYTF
V gene: TRBV6-1; J gene: TRBJ2-7; CDR3 protein: CASSEGTSGGPLSSYEQYF
V gene: TRBV6-5; J gene: TRBJ1-1; CDR3 protein: CASSYSLGGSTEAFF
V gene: TRBV15; J gene: TRBJ1-1; CDR3 protein: CATSREFRTEAFF
V gene: TRBV10-2; J gene: TRBJ2-1; CDR3 protein: CASSEWTSLEQFF
V gene: TRBV7-9; J gene: TRBJ2-4; CDR3 protein: CASSLGSGKNIQYF
V gene: TRBV5-8; J gene: TRBJ2-7; CDR3 protein: CASSLWTAGLRSYEQYF